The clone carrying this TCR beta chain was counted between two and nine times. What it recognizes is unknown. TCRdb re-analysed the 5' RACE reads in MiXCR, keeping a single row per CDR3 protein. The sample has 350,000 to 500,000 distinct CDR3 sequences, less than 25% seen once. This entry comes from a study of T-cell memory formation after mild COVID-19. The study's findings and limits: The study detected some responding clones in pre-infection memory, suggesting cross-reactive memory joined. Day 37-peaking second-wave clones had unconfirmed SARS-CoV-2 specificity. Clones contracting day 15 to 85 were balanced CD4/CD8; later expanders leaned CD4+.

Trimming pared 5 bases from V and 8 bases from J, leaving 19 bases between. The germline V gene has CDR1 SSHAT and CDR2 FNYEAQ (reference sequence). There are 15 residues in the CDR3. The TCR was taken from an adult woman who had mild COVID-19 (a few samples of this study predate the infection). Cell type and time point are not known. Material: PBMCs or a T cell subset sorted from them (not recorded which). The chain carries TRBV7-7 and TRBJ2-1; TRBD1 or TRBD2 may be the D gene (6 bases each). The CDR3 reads CASSVKGGPGYEQFF. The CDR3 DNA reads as TGTGCCAGCAGCGTCAAGGGGGGCCCTGGCTATGAGCAGTTCTTC.